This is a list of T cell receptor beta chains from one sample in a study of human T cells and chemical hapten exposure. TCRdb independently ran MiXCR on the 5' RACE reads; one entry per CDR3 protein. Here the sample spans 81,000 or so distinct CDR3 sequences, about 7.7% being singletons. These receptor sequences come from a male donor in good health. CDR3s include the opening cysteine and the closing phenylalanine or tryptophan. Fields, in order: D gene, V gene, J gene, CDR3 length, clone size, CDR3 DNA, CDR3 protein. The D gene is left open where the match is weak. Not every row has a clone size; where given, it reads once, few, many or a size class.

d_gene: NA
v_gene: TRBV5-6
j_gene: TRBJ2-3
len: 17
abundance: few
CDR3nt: TGTGCCAGCAGCCCCAGTAGCCTGGCAGGGGGGCGGAATACGCAGTATTTT
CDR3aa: CASSPSSLAGGRNTQYF

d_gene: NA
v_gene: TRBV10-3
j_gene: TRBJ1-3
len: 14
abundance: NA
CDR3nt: TGTGCCATCAGTATGGACAGCGACGGAAACACCATATATTTT
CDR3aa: CAISMDSDGNTIYF

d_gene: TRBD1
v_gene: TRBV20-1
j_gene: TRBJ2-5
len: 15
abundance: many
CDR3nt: TGCAGTGCCGACGGGGACAGTAGCGTCCAAGAGACCCAGTACTTC
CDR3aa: CSADGDSSVQETQYF

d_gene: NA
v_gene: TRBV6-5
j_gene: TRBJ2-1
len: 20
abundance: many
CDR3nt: TGTGCCAGTAGGGGCCGAAATAGCGGCAACATACCGTCCTCCTACAATGAGCAGTTCTTC
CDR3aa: CASRGRNSGNIPSSYNEQFF

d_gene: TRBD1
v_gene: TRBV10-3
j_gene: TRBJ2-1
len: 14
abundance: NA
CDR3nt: TGTGCCATCAGTGACCAGGACAGGGTCGATGAGCAGTTCTTC
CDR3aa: CAISDQDRVDEQFF

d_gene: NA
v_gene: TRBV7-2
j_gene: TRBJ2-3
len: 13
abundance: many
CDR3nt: TGTGCCAGCAGCTACACCCCCACAGATACGCAGTATTTT
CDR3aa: CASSYTPTDTQYF

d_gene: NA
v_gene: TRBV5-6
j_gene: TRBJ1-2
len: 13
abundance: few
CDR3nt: TGTGCCAGCAGCTTGTGGAACGACTATGGCTACACCTTC
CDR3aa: CASSLWNDYGYTF

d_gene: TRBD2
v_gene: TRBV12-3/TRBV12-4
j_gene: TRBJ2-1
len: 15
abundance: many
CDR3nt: TGTGCCAGCAGTTTGAGCGGGAGGGCCAACAATGAGCAGTTCTTC
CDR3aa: CASSLSGRANNEQFF

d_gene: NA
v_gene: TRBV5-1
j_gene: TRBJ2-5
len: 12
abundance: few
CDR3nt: TGCGCCAGCAGCCTACAACAAGAGACCCAGTACTTC
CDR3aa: CASSLQQETQYF

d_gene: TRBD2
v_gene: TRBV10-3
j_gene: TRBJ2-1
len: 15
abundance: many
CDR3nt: TGTGCCATCAGTGAGGGGACTAGCGGGACCGGTGAGCAGTTCTTC
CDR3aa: CAISEGTSGTGEQFF

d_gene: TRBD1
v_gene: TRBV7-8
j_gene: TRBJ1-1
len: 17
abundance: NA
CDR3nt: TGTGCCAGCAGCTTCGGGACAGGGGGCTTCATGAACACTGAAGCTTTCTTT
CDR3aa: CASSFGTGGFMNTEAFF

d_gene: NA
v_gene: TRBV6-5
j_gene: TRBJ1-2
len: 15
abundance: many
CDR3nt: TGTGCCAGCAGTACGCGGGGGGTGACTAACTATGGCTACACCTTC
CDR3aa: CASSTRGVTNYGYTF

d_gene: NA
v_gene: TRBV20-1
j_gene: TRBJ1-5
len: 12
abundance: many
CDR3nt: TGCAGTGCTAACGGGCCCCAAGGGCCCCAGCATTTT
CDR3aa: CSANGPQGPQHF

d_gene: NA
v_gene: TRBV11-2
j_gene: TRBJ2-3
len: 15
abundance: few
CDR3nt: TGTGCCAGCAGTCCCTCGACTAGTCGCACAGATACGCAGTATTTT
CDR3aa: CASSPSTSRTDTQYF

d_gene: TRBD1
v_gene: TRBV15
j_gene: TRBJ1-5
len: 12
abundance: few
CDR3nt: TGTGCCACCAGCAGAGTCGGGGACAGGCAGCATTTT
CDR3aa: CATSRVGDRQHF

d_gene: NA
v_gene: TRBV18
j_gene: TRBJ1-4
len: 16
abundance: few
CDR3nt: TGTGCCAGCTCACCACCGAGGCAGGGATTCGATGAAAAACTGTTTTTT
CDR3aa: CASSPPRQGFDEKLFF

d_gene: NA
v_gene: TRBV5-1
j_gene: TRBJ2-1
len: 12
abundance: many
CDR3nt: TGCGCCAGCGGGGGGTCGTACAATGAGCAGTTCTTC
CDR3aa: CASGGSYNEQFF

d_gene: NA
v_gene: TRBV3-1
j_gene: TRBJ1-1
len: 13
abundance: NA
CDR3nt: TGTGTCAGCAGCCAACATGGGGCTCCTGAAGCTTTCTTT
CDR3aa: CVSSQHGAPEAFF

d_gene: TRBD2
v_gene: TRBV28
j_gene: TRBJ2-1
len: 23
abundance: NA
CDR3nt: TGTGCCAGCAGTTTTTCGTCTGGATTGAGCGGGAGTCCCACCCGAGGGTCCTACAATGAGCAGTTCTTC
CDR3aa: CASSFSSGLSGSPTRGSYNEQFF

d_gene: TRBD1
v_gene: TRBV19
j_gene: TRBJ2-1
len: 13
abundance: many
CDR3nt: TGTGCCAGTGGGACAGGGGTGTACAATGAGCAGTTCTTC
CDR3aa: CASGTGVYNEQFF

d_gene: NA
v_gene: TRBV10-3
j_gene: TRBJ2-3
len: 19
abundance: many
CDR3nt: TGTGCCATCAGTGAGTCGCTGAAAACGCGGCGGGATGACACAGATACGCAGTATTTT
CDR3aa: CAISESLKTRRDDTDTQYF

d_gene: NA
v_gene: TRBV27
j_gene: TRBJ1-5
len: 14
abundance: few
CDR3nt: TGTGCCAGCAGTAATAGACTTAGCAATCAGCCCCAGCATTTT
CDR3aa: CASSNRLSNQPQHF

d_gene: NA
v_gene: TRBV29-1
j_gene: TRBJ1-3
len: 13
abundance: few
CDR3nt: TGCAGCGTCGATGGGGGGTCTGGAAACACCATATATTTT
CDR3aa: CSVDGGSGNTIYF

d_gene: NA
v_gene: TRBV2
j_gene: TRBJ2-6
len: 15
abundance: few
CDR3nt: TGTGCCAGCAGTGACAAAACGGCAGGAAATAACGTCCTGACTTTC
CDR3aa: CASSDKTAGNNVLTF

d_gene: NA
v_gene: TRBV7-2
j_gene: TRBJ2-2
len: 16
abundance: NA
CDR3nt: TGTGCCAGCAGCCTTCGGGCGGTCGCGAACACCGGGGAGCTGTTTTTT
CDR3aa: CASSLRAVANTGELFF

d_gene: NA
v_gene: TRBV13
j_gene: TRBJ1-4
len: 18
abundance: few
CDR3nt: TGTGCCAGCAGCTGGACGACAGGCCCCACTGCAACTAATGAAAAACTGTTTTTT
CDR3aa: CASSWTTGPTATNEKLFF

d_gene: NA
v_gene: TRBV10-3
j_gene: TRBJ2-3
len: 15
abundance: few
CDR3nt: TGTGCCATCAGTGGGCCGGGACAAAGCACAGATACGCAGTATTTT
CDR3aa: CAISGPGQSTDTQYF

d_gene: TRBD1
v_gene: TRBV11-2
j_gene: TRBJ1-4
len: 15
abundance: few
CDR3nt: TGTGCCAGCAGCTCCGGACAGGGGAAAAAGGAAAAACTGTTTTTT
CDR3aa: CASSSGQGKKEKLFF

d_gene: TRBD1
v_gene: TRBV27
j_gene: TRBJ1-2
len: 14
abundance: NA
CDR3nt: TGTGCCAGCAGTGTAAGGACAGGGCTCTATGGCTACACCTTC
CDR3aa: CASSVRTGLYGYTF

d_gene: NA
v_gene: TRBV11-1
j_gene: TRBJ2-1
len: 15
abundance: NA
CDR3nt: TGTGCCAGCAGCGGGGGCCCCTTTCGGGATCATGAGCAGTTCTTC
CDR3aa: CASSGGPFRDHEQFF

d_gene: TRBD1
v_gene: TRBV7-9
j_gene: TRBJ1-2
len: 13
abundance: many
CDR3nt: TGTGCCAGCGAAACACAGGGGCACTATGGCTACACCTTC
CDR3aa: CASETQGHYGYTF

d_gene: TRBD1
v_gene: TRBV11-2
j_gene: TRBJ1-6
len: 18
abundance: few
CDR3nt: TGTGCCAGCAGCTTAGAGGGGACAGGGGCGGTTGGAAATTCACCCCTCCACTTT
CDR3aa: CASSLEGTGAVGNSPLHF

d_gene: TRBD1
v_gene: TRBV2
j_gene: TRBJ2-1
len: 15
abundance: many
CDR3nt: TGTGCCAGCAGCCCCGGGACAGGGAGTACCAATGAGCAGTTCTTC
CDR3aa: CASSPGTGSTNEQFF

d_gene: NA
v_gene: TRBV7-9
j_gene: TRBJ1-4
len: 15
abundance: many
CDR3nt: TGTGCCAGCAGCTTAATGCAGGGGAGGGATGAAAAACTGTTTTTT
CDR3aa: CASSLMQGRDEKLFF

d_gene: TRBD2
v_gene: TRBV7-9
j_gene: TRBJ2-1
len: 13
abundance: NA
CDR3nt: TGTGCCAGCAGCCAGATAGCGGGAAGCGAGCAGTTCTTC
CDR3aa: CASSQIAGSEQFF

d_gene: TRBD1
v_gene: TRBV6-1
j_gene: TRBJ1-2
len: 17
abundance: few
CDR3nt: TGTGCCAGCAGCGTTGGACTCCGGGACAGGGGCGCAGGTGGCTACACCTTC
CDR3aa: CASSVGLRDRGAGGYTF

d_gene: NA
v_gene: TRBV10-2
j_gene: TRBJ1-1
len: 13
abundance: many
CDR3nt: TGCGCCAGCAGTCTGGGTAAGGACGCTGAAGCTTTCTTT
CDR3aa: CASSLGKDAEAFF

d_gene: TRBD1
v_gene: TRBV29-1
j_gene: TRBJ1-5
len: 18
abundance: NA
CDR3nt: TGCAGCGTTGTCCCGGGACAGGAGAGTCGTGAGGGCAATCAGCCCCAGCATTTT
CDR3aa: CSVVPGQESREGNQPQHF

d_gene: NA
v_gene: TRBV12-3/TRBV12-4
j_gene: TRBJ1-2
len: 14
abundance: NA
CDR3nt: TGTGCCAGCAGTTTAGCTGGTGGGAACTATGGCTACACCTTC
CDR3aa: CASSLAGGNYGYTF

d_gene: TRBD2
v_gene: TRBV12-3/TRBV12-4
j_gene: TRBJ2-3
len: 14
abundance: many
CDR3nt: TGTGCCAGCAGTTTGGGGCGGGGGGTGGATACGCAGTATTTT
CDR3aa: CASSLGRGVDTQYF

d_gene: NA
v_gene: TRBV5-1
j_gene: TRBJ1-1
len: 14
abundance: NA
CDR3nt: TGCGCCAGCAGCTTGGCACGGATGAACACTGAAGCTTTCTTT
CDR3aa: CASSLARMNTEAFF

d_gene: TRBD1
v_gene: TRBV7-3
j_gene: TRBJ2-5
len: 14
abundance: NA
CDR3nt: TGTGCCAGCAGCCCCGGACAGGGGAGGGAGACCCAGTACTTC
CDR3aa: CASSPGQGRETQYF

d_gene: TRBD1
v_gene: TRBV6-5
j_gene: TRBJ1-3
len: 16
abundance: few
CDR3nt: TGTGCCAGCAGTTACTCTGGGGACAGAAATGGAAACACCATATATTTT
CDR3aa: CASSYSGDRNGNTIYF

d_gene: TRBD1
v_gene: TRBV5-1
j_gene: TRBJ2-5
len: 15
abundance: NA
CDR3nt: TGCGCCAGCAGCTTGGGTCAGGGGGCCGGAGAGACCCAGTACTTC
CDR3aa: CASSLGQGAGETQYF

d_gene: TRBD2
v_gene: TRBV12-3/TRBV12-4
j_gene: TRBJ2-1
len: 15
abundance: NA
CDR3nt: TGTGCCAGCAGGCTAGCGGCGCACTCCTACAATGAGCAGTTCTTC
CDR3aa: CASRLAAHSYNEQFF

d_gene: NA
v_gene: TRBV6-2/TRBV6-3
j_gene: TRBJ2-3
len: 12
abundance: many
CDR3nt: TGTGCCAGCAGTTACTCGAAGGATACGCAGTATTTT
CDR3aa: CASSYSKDTQYF

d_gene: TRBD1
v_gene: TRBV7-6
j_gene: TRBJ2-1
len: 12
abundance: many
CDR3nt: TGTGCCAGCAGCTCGAGGGACAGTGAGCAGTTCTTC
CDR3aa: CASSSRDSEQFF

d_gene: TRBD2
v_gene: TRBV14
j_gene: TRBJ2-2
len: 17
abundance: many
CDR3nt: TGTGCCAGCAGCCCCTGGACTAGCGGGCTGAACACCGGGGAGCTGTTTTTT
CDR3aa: CASSPWTSGLNTGELFF

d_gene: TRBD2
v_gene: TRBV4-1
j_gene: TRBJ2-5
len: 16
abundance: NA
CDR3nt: TGCGCCAGCAGCCCTAGCGGGGGGGCCAGCCAAGAGACCCAGTACTTC
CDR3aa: CASSPSGGASQETQYF

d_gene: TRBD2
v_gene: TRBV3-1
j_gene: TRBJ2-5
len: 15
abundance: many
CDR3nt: TGTGCCAGCAGCCAAGATAGTAGCGGGGCGACGACCCAGTACTTC
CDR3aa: CASSQDSSGATTQYF

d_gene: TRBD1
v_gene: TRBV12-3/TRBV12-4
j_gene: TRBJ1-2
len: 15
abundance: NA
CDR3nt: TGTGCCAGCAGTCTAGGACAGGGGGCTGGCTATGGCTACACCTTC
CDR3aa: CASSLGQGAGYGYTF

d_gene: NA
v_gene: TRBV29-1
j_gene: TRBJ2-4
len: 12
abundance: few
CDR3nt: TGCAGCGTTGCAGGGGCCAAAAACATTCAGTACTTC
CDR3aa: CSVAGAKNIQYF

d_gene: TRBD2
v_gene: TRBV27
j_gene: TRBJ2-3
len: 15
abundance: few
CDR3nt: TGTGCCAGCAGTGATTTTAGCGGGAGCACAGATACGCAGTATTTT
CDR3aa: CASSDFSGSTDTQYF

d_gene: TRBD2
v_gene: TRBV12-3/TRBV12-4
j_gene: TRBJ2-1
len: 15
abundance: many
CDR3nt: TGTGCCAGCAGTTTAACTAGCGGGGCGATCAATGAGCAGTTCTTC
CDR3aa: CASSLTSGAINEQFF

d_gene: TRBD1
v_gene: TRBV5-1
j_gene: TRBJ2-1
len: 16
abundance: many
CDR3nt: TGCGCCAGCAGCTTGGAATCAGGGGGCGATCTCAATGAGCAGTTCTTC
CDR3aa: CASSLESGGDLNEQFF